This T cell receptor (beta chain) was identified in a study of monozygotic twins with inflammatory bowel disease. Study results and caveats: IBD-affected twins scored below their healthy co-twins in TCRbeta diversity (inverse Simpson). No difference was seen in repertoire similarity between concordant and discordant twins, possibly from limited power. IBD patients share fewer clonotypes with other people than healthy twins do, especially with disease activity.

Comment on this clonotype: The antigen is not known.

Each CDR3 protein gets one entry in TCRdb, which reprocessed the 5' RACE reads and gives no DNA. This sample's table has about 300,000 distinct CDR3 sequences. The CDR3 length is 15 residues. Per the germline V gene, CDR1 is SGHVS and CDR2 is FQNEAQ. This clonotype originated in a human donor with ulcerative colitis or Crohn's disease, or a healthy co-twin of an affected twin (not recorded which). The V and J genes are TRBV7-8 and TRBJ2-2; TCRdb picks TRBD2, but there is no DNA to check that call. Sequencing used blood. CDR3 residues: CASSTKRGATGELFF. Combining the CDR3 with reference TRBV7-8 and TRBJ2-2 gives the whole variable domain GAGVSQSPRYKVAKRGQDVALRCDPISGHVSLFWYQQALGQGPEFLTYFQNEAQLDKSGLPSDRFFAERPEGSVSTLKIQRTQQEDSAVYLCASSTKRGATGELFFGEGSRLTVL.